This passage covers 9 T cell receptor beta chains from one sample sequenced in a study of T cell clones after liver transplantation. Assay used: immunoSEQ multiplex PCR; TCRdb lists only in-frame clones, some missing. The sample carries about 53,000 clones, around 85% recorded once. Source: CD4+ T cells from blood, taken before liver transplant. The receptors originated from a human donor who received a liver transplant.

The J gene is TRBJ2-3, the V gene TRBV5-1; 9 bases line up with TRBD2. The CDR3 covers 16 residues. V shed 0 bases, J shed 4 bases, and the junction held 6 bases outside the gene matches. Germline assignment: CDR1 SGHRS and CDR2 YFSETQ. This CDR3 reads CASSLAIGTSPDTQYF. DNA of the CDR3: TGCGCCAGCAGCTTGGCCATCGGGACTAGCCCAGATACGCAGTATTTT.

The rearrangement links TRBV5-8 to TRBJ2-2; unclear D gene. The CDR3 consists of 14 residues. The V and J ends lost 0 bases and 6 bases respectively, with 9 bases between them. Germline CDR1 SGHTS, CDR2 YDEGEE. The CDR3 region has the DNA TGTGCCAGCAGCTTGGTCTCCCACTCCGGGGAGCTGTTTTTT. It specifies CASSLVSHSGELFF.

The CDR3 DNA reads as TGTGCCAGCAGCGTAGAGCCCAGGCCGAACATTCAGTACTTC. This codes for CASSVEPRPNIQYF. The chain has TRBV9 and TRBJ2-4; D is uncertain. Trimming shortened V by 0 bases and J by 7 bases, and 11 bases separated the two germline ends. The CDR3 extends over 14 amino acids. CDR1 is SGDLS, CDR2 YYNGEE, per germline.

This clone has a single count. The chain employs TRBV7-9 and TRBJ2-7; no firm D call. CDR1 and CDR2 from the germline V gene are SEHNR and FQNEAQ (reference sequence). Between the trimmed V and J ends, which lost 5 bases and 1 base, there was a span of 3 bases. The CDR3 totals 11 residues. CDR3 sequence (DNA): TGTGCCAGCAGCGCTTCCTACGAGCAGTACTTC. Translated, it gives CASSASYEQYF.

The genes are TRBV4-2 and TRBJ2-5, with D possibly being TRBD2 (5 bases). The V gene's germline CDR1 is LGHNA and CDR2 YNFKEQ. Trimming removed 1 base from V and 2 bases from J, with 14 bases in between. The CDR3 sequence is 16 residues long. This CDR3 is CASSQGHGVGQETQYF. The CDR3 nucleotides are TGTGCCAGCAGCCAAGGCCACGGGGTTGGACAAGAGACCCAGTACTTC.

This sequence joins TRBV6-1 and TRBJ2-2; 7 nucleotides align to TRBD2. V was pared by 1 base and J by 6 bases, with 2 bases of the junction left unmatched. The germline V gene has CDR1 MNHNS and CDR2 SASEGT. The CDR3 consists of 14 residues. The CDR3 region is CASSEGGRAGELFF. In DNA form, the CDR3 reads TGTGCCAGCAGTGAAGGAGGGAGGGCCGGGGAGCTGTTTTTT.

The J gene is TRBJ2-7, the V gene TRBV4-1; 8 nucleotides match TRBD2. With V trimmed by 3 bases and J by 4 bases, 11 bases remained unmatched. Germline values: CDR1 MGHRA, CDR2 YSYEKL. This CDR3 is 16 amino acids long. DNA for the CDR3: TGCGCCAGCAGCCATCCCGGGACTAGAGCCTCGTACGAGCAGTACTTC. The encoded protein is CASSHPGTRASYEQYF.

The chain uses TRBV14 and TRBJ1-3; 7 bases map to TRBD1. Trimming took 1 base from V and 7 from J; bases not matched to a gene: 4. The CDR3 is 14 residues long. Germline-derived CDR1 and CDR2 are SGHDN and FVKESK. The CDR3 DNA sequence: TGTGCCAGCAGCCAAGGGGACAGTTGGAACACCATATATTTT. It encodes CASSQGDSWNTIYF.

This clone is a singleton in its sample. The rearrangement links TRBV4-2 to TRBJ1-2; D gene ambiguous. The germline V gene has CDR1 LGHNA and CDR2 YNFKEQ. Deletions cut 0 bases from V and 3 bases from J, with 14 bases between. The CDR3 extends over 16 amino acids. The CDR3 loop is CASSQDGNRQYYGYTF. The CDR3 region has the DNA TGTGCCAGCAGCCAAGATGGGAACCGCCAATACTATGGCTACACCTTC.